This T cell receptor (beta chain) is drawn from a study of T-cell memory formation after mild COVID-19. Study information: TCR clusters were mostly donor specific.

TCRdb reprocessed the 5' RACE reads with MiXCR, giving one entry per CDR3 protein. The repertoire holds hundreds of thousands of distinct CDR3 sequences, with less than 20% as singletons. Looked up from germline, CDR1 is MNHNS and CDR2 is SASEGT. V was trimmed by 6 bases and J by 6 bases, leaving 20 bases between them. The CDR3 is 15 amino acids. This clonotype was seen a few times. The sequenced material came from PBMCs or a T cell subset sorted from them (not recorded which). The sequence was obtained from an adult woman who had mild COVID-19 (a few samples of this study predate the infection). Cell type and time point are not known. The chain uses TRBV6-1 and TRBJ1-2, with D tentatively TRBD1 (6 bases). Here the CDR3 reads CASSPGGQLGDGYTF. For the CDR3, the DNA is TGTGCCAGCAGCCCCGGGGGGCAGCTGGGGGATGGCTACACCTTC.